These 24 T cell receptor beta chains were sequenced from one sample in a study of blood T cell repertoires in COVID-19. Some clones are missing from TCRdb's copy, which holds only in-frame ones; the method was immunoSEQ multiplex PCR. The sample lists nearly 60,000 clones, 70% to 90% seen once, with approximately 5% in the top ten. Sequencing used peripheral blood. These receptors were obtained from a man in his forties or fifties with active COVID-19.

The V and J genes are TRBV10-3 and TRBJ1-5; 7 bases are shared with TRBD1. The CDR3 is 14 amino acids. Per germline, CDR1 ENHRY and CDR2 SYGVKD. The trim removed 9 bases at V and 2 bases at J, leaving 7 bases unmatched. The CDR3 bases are TGTGCCATAAGGGAGGGGGCTGGCAATCAGCCCCAGCATTTT. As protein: CAIREGAGNQPQHF.

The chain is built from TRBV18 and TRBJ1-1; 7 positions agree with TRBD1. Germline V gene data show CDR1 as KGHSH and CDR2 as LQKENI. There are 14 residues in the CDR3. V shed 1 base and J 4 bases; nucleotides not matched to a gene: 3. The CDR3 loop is CASSPRQGSTEAFF. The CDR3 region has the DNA TGTGCCAGCTCACCACGACAGGGTAGCACTGAAGCTTTCTTT.

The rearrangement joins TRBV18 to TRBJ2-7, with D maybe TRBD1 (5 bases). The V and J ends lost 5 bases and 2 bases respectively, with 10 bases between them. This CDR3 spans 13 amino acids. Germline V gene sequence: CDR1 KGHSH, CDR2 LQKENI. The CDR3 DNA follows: TGTGCCAGCTCAGGAGACAGTGCCTACGAGCAGTACTTC. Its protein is CASSGDSAYEQYF.

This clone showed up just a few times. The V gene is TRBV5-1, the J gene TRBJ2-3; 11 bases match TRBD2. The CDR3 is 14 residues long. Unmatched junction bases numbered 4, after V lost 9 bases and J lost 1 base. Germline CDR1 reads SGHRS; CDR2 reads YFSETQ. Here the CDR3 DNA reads TGCGCCACCGCGACTAGCGGGGGCACAGATACGCAGTATTTT. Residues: CATATSGGTDTQYF.

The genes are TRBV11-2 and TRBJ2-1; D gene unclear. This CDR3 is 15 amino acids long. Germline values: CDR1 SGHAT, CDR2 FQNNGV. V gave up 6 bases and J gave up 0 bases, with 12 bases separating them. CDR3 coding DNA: TGTGCCAGCAGTAACAAATTAAGCTCCTACAATGAGCAGTTCTTC. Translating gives CASSNKLSSYNEQFF.

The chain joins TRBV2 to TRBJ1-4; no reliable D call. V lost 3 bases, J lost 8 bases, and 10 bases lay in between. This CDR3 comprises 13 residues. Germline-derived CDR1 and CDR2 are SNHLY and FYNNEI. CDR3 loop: CASSDRWREKLFF. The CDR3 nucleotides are TGTGCCAGCAGTGATCGTTGGAGGGAAAAACTGTTTTTT. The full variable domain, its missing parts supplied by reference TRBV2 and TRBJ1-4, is EPEVTQTPSHQVTQMGQEVILRCVPISNHLYFYWYRQILGQKVEFLVSFYNNEISEKSEIFDDQFSVERPDGSNFTLKIRSTKLEDSAMYFCASSDRWREKLFFGSGTQLSVL.

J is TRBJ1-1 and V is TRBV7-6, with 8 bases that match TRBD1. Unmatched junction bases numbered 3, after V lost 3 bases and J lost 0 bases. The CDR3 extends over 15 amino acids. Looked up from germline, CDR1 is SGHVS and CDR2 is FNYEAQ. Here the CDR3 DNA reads TGTGCCAGCAGCTTGGGGACAGGACTGAACACTGAAGCTTTCTTT. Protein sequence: CASSLGTGLNTEAFF. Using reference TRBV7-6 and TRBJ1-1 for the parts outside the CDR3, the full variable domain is GAGVSQSPRYKVTKRGQDVALRCDPISGHVSLYWYRQALGQGPEFLTYFNYEAQQDKSGLPNDRFSAERPEGSISTLTIQRTEQRDSAMYRCASSLGTGLNTEAFFGQGTRLTVV.

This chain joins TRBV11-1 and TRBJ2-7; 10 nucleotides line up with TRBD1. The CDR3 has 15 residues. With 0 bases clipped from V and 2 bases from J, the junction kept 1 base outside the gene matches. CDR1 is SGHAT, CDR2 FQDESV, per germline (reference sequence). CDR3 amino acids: CASSLADRGPYEQYF. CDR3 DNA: TGTGCCAGCAGCTTAGCTGACAGGGGGCCCTACGAGCAGTACTTC.

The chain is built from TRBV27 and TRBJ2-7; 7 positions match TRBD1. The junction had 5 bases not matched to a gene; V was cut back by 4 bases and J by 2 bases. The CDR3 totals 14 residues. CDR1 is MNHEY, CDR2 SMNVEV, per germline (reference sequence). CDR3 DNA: TGTGCCAGCAGTTCGCGAGGGGGCCCCTACGAGCAGTACTTC. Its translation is CASSSRGGPYEQYF.

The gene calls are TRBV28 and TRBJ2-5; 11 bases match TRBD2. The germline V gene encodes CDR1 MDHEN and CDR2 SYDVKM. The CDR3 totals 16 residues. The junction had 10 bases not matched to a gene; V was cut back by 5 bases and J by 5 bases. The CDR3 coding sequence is TGTGCCAGCAGTCAACCAGGACTAGCGGGTGCTGAGACCCAGTACTTC. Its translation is CASSQPGLAGAETQYF.

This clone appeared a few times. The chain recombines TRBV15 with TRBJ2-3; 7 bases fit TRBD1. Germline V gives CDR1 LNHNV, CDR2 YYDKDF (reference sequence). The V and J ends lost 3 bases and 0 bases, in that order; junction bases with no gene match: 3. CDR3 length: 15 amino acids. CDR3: CATSREDRSTDTQYF. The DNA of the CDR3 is TGTGCCACCAGCAGGGAGGACAGGAGCACAGATACGCAGTATTTT.

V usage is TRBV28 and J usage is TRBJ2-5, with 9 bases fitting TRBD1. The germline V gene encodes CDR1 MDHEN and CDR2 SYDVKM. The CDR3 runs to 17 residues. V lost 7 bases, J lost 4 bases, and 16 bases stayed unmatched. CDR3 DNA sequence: TGTGCCAGCACGGGAGATTCGGGGGACAGGGTAGGAGAGACCCAGTACTTC. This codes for CASTGDSGDRVGETQYF. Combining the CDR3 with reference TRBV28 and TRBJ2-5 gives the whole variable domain DVKVTQSSRYLVKRTGEKVFLECVQDMDHENMFWYRQDPGLGLRLIYFSYDVKMKEKGDIPEGYSVSREKKERFSLILESASTNQTSMYLCASTGDSGDRVGETQYFGPGTRLLVL.

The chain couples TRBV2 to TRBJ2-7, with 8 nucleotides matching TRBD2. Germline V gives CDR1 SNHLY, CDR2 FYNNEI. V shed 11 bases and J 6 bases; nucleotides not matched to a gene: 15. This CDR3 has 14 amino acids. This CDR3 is CARGRGGAAGEQYF. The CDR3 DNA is TGTGCCCGGGGACGGGGGGGGGCGGCGGGCGAGCAGTACTTC.

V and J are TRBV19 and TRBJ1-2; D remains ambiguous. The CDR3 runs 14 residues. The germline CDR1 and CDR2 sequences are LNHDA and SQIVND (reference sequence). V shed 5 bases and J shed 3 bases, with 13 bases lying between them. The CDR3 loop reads CASSETRGDYGYTF. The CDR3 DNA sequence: TGTGCCAGTAGTGAAACCCGAGGCGACTATGGCTACACCTTC.

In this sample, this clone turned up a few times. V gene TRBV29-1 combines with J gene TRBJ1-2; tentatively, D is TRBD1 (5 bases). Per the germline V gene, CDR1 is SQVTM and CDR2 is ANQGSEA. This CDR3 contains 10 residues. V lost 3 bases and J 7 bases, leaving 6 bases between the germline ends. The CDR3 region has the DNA TGCAGCGTTGATCAGGGTGGCTACACCTTC. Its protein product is CSVDQGGYTF.

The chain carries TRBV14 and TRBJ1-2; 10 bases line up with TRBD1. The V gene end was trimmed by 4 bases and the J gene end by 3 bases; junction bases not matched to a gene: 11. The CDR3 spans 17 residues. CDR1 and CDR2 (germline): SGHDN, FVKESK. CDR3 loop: CASSPHPGQGGDYGYTF. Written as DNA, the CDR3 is TGTGCCAGCAGCCCTCATCCCGGACAGGGGGGCGACTATGGCTACACCTTC.

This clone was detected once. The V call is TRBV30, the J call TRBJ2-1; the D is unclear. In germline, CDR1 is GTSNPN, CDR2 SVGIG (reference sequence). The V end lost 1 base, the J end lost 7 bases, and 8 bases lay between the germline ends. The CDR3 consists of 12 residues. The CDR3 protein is CAWSGIRNEQFF. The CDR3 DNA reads TGTGCCTGGAGTGGGATCAGGAATGAGCAGTTCTTC.

CDR3 sequence: CASSVGEGSWQPQHF. DNA of the CDR3: TGTGCCAGCAGCGTAGGGGAGGGGTCGTGGCAGCCCCAGCATTTT. The genes are TRBV9 and TRBJ1-5; D is possibly TRBD1 (5 bases). V dropped 0 bases and J dropped 7 bases, with 14 bases sitting between them. Germline V gives CDR1 SGDLS, CDR2 YYNGEE. The CDR3 totals 15 residues.

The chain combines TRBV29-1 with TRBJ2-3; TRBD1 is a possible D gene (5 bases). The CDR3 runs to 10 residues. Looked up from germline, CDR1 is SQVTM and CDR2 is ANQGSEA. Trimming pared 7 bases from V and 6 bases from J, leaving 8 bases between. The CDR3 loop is CSAKGDTQYF. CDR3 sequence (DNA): TGCAGCGCCAAGGGGGATACGCAGTATTTT.

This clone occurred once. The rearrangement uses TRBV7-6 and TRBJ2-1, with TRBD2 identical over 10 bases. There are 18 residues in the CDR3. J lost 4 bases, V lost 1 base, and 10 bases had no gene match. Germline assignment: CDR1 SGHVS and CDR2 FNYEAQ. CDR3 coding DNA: TGTGCCAGCAGCTTAGGGGATGGGACTAGCGCCTGGTACAATGAGCAGTTCTTC. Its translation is CASSLGDGTSAWYNEQFF. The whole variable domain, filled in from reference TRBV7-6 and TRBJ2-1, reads GAGVSQSPRYKVTKRGQDVALRCDPISGHVSLYWYRQALGQGPEFLTYFNYEAQQDKSGLPNDRFSAERPEGSISTLTIQRTEQRDSAMYRCASSLGDGTSAWYNEQFFGPGTRLTVL.

The CDR3 is CASSVEGAGVYNEQFF. CDR3 in DNA: TGTGCCAGCAGCGTAGAAGGAGCGGGGGTTTACAATGAGCAGTTCTTC. V usage is TRBV9 and J usage is TRBJ2-1; 8 bases are a match to TRBD2. V lost 0 bases to trimming and J lost 4 bases; unmatched junction nucleotides: 6. Looked up from germline, CDR1 is SGDLS and CDR2 is YYNGEE. The CDR3 consists of 16 residues.

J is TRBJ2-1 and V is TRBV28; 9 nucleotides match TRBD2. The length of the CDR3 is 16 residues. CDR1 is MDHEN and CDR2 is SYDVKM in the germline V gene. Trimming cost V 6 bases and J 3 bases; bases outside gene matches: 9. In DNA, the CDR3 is TGTGCCAGCAGCTACTTAGCGGGGGCCATCTACAATGAGCAGTTCTTC. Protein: CASSYLAGAIYNEQFF. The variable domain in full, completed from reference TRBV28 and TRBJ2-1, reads DVKVTQSSRYLVKRTGEKVFLECVQDMDHENMFWYRQDPGLGLRLIYFSYDVKMKEKGDIPEGYSVSREKKERFSLILESASTNQTSMYLCASSYLAGAIYNEQFFGPGTRLTVL.

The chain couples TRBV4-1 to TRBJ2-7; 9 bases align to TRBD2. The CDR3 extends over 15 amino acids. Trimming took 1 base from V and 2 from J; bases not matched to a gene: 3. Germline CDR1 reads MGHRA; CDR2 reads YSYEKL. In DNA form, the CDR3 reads TGCGCCAGCAGCCAAGCAGCGGGAGGCCCCTACGAGCAGTACTTC. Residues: CASSQAAGGPYEQYF.

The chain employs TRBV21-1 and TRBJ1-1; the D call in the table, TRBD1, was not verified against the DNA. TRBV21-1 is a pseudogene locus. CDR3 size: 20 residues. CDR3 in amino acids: CASSKEWNGTVPFMNTEAFF. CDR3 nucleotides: TGTGCCAGCAGCAAAGAGTGGAACGGGACAGTCCCTTTTATGAACACTGAAGCTTTCTTT.